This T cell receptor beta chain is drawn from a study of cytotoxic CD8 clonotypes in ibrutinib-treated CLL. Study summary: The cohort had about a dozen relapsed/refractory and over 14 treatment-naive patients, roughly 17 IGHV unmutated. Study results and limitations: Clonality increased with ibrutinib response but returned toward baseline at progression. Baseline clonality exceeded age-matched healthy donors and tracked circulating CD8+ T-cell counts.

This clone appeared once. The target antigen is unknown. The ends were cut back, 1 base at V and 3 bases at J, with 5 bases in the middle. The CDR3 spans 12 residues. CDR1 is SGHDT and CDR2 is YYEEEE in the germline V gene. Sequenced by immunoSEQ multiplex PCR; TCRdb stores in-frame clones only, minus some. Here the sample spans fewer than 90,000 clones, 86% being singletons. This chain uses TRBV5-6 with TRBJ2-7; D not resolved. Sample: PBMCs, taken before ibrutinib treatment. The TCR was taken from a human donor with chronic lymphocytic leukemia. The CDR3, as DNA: TGTGCCAGCAGCTTGACCGACTACGAGCAGTACTTC. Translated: CASSLTDYEQYF.